The 32 T cell receptor beta chains presented below share a single source sample, sequenced in a study of chemoradiotherapy in HPV16-positive cancers. Only in-frame clones appear in the TCRdb table, and some are missing; sequencing was by immunoSEQ multiplex PCR. The table has 25,000 to 35,000 clones, about 85% seen once. The sequences come from blood, collected from a patient who underwent chemoradiotherapy. The receptors shown here come from a human donor with HPV-associated anogenital cancer.

The chain couples TRBV5-5 to TRBJ2-5, with 9 bases fitting TRBD1. The V and J ends lost 3 bases and 2 bases, in that order; junction bases with no gene match: 11. This CDR3 spans 17 amino acids. CDR1 and CDR2 from the germline V gene are SGHKS and YYEKEE (reference sequence). CDR3 DNA sequence: TGTGCCAGCAGCTCCGGGACAGGGAGTTTTTCACAAGAGACCCAGTACTTC. This encodes CASSSGTGSFSQETQYF.

The chain combines TRBV5-1 with TRBJ2-5; D is unclear. The CDR3 totals 14 residues. The V end lost 4 bases, the J end lost 7 bases, and 17 bases lay between the germline ends. CDR1 SGHRS and CDR2 YFSETQ come from the germline V gene. In DNA, the CDR3 is TGCGCCAGCAGCGTACCCCTAGAATGGGGGACCCAGTACTTC. The encoded protein is CASSVPLEWGTQYF.

The genes are TRBV2 and TRBJ1-2; D gene ambiguous. The CDR3 is made up of 12 amino acids. The ends were cut back, 4 bases at V and 4 bases at J, with 7 bases in the middle. Germline V lookup: CDR1 SNHLY, CDR2 FYNNEI. CDR3 sequence (DNA): TGTGCCAGCAGTGGTGGCCGCTATGGCTACACCTTC. Residues: CASSGGRYGYTF.

The CDR3 loop reads CASSRDRVKTQYF. The CDR3 nucleotides are TGTGCCAGCAGTCGTGACAGGGTAAAGACCCAGTACTTC. The chain joins TRBV7-2 to TRBJ2-5; 7 bases align to TRBD1. The junction had 7 bases not matched to a gene; V was cut back by 6 bases and J by 6 bases. The length of the CDR3 is 13 residues. Germline loops: CDR1 SGHTA, CDR2 FQGNSA.

About this clone itself: The junction departs from germline at one end; a sequencing error may be responsible. The rearrangement links TRBV7-7 to TRBJ2-5; weak D call: TRBD2 (5 bases). This CDR3 has 14 amino acids. Germline CDR1 is SSHAT and CDR2 is FNYEAQ (reference sequence). CDR3 sequence reads: CASSLLAGKETQYF. The DNA for the CDR3 is TGTGCTAGCAGCCTCCTTGCGGGTAAAGAGACCCAGTACTTC. Variable domain in full (rest from reference TRBV7-7 and TRBJ2-5): GAGVSQSPRYKVTKRGQDVTLRCDPISSHATLYWYQQALGQGPEFLTYFNYEAQPDKSGLPSDRFSAERPEGSISTLTIQRTEQRDSAMYRCASSLLAGKETQYFGPGTRLLVL.

The table lists this clone with a count of one. As DNA, the CDR3 is TGTGCCAGCAGTACCAGGGGGCACAATGAAAAACTGTTTTTT. This gives the protein CASSTRGHNEKLFF. J is TRBJ1-4 and V is TRBV6-5; 8 positions agree with TRBD1. CDR3 length: 14 amino acids. V gave up 5 bases and J gave up 5 bases; unmatched junction bases: 4. The V gene's germline CDR1 is MNHEY and CDR2 SVGAGI.

The J gene is TRBJ1-2, the V gene TRBV4-3; no clear D gene. The germline V gene encodes CDR1 LGHNA and CDR2 YSLEER. V was shortened by 4 bases and J by 4 bases, with 13 bases between the two germline ends. The CDR3 spans 14 residues. The CDR3 coding sequence is TGCGCCAGCAGCCCCGGACCGTCCAGCTATGGCTACACCTTC. This gives the protein CASSPGPSSYGYTF.

The chain combines TRBV20-1 with TRBJ2-7, with D perhaps TRBD1 (5 bases). The CDR3 is 11 residues long. V was cut by 6 bases and J by 1 base, with 7 bases left in between. CDR1 is DFQATT, CDR2 SNEGSKA, per germline (reference sequence). DNA of the CDR3: TGCAGTGCGACAGCGTCCTACGAGCAGTACTTC. Amino acids: CSATASYEQYF.

This clone was counted once. The chain employs TRBV29-1 and TRBJ1-4; D remains ambiguous. Trimming took off 4 bases at V and 3 bases at J, with 9 bases between the two ends. Germline V lookup: CDR1 SQVTM, CDR2 ANQGSEA. This CDR3 region has 13 residues. The DNA of the CDR3 is TGCAGCGTTGCTCCTTCACCTAATGAAAAACTGTTTTTT. Its translation is CSVAPSPNEKLFF. Drawing the rest from reference TRBV29-1 and TRBJ1-4, the complete variable domain is SAVISQKPSRDICQRGTSLTIQCQVDSQVTMMFWYRQQPGQSLTLIATANQGSEATYESGFVIDKFPISRPNLTFSTLTVSNMSPEDSSIYLCSVAPSPNEKLFFGSGTQLSVL.

J is TRBJ1-3 and V is TRBV28; no clear D gene. Germline assignment: CDR1 MDHEN and CDR2 SYDVKM. The CDR3 loop spans 15 amino acids. V gave up 10 bases and J gave up 0 bases, with 16 bases separating them. The CDR3 coding sequence is TGTGCCACCGCCCGTCTACAGCTCTCTGGAAACACCATATATTTT. Protein sequence: CATARLQLSGNTIYF.

The rearrangement links TRBV5-8 to TRBJ2-2; 8 positions agree with TRBD1. Germline V CDR1 and CDR2: SGHTS, YDEGEE. The CDR3 is made up of 14 amino acids. V lost 2 bases and J lost 4; bases outside the gene matches: 1. In DNA form, the CDR3 reads TGTGCCAGCAGCTTAGGACAGGGCACCGGGGAGCTGTTTTTT. Translating gives CASSLGQGTGELFF.

The chain links TRBV11-2 to TRBJ1-1, with a possible D match to TRBD1 (6 bases). Trimming removed 10 bases from V and 1 base from J, with 22 bases in between. The CDR3 spans 16 residues. Looked up from germline, CDR1 is SGHAT and CDR2 is FQNNGV. Here the CDR3 reads CAISPWGGRGNTEAFF. CDR3 DNA: TGTGCCATCTCCCCTTGGGGGGGGCGAGGGAACACTGAAGCTTTCTTT.

The chain joins TRBV5-1 to TRBJ1-6; no clear D. V was clipped by 0 bases and J by 4 bases, with 8 bases between them. The CDR3 is made up of 15 amino acids. CDR1 and CDR2 (germline): SGHRS, YFSETQ. The CDR3 DNA is TGCGCCAGCAGCTTGGCTGACCTATATAATTCACCCCTCCACTTT. Translated: CASSLADLYNSPLHF.

The rearrangement links TRBV19 to TRBJ1-2; D gene ambiguous. V lost 3 bases and J 6 bases, leaving 17 bases between the germline ends. The V gene's germline CDR1 is LNHDA and CDR2 SQIVND (reference sequence). This CDR3 comprises 15 residues. CDR3 loop: CASSIRSGQMDGYTF. CDR3 sequence (DNA): TGTGCCAGTAGTATTCGGAGTGGGCAAATGGATGGCTACACCTTC.

The chain uses TRBV7-9 and TRBJ2-3; D ambiguous. The CDR3 runs 14 residues. Germline V gene sequence: CDR1 SEHNR, CDR2 FQNEAQ (reference sequence). Trimming removed 2 bases at V and 1 base at J, with 7 bases between. The CDR3 DNA is TGTGCCAGCAGCTTATCCGCAGGCACAGATACGCAGTATTTT. It is translated as CASSLSAGTDTQYF. The full variable domain, in which reference TRBV7-9 and TRBJ2-3 provide the parts outside the CDR3, is DTGVSQNPRHKITKRGQNVTFRCDPISEHNRLYWYRQTLGQGPEFLTYFQNEAQLEKSRLLSDRFSAERPKGSFSTLEIQRTEQGDSAMYLCASSLSAGTDTQYFGPGTRLTVL.

This rearrangement joins TRBV19 to TRBJ2-3; a possible D gene is TRBD2 (6 bases). The germline V gene encodes CDR1 LNHDA and CDR2 SQIVND (reference sequence). CDR3 size: 14 residues. Trimming pared 5 bases from V and 3 bases from J, leaving 12 bases between. The chain's CDR3 is CASSPGTRTDTQYF. CDR3 nucleotides: TGTGCCAGTAGTCCCGGGACTCGGACAGATACGCAGTATTTT.

Regarding this clone: One end of the junction fails to match germline, which may point to a read error. V usage is TRBV7-7 and J usage is TRBJ1-1; D is unclear. There are 13 residues in the CDR3. Germline assignment: CDR1 SSHAT and CDR2 FNYEAQ (reference sequence). Here the CDR3 reads CASSLRENTEAFF. The DNA for the CDR3 is TGTGCTAGCAGCTTACGAGAGAACACTGAAGCTTTCTTT. Filled out from reference TRBV7-7 and TRBJ1-1, the complete variable domain reads GAGVSQSPRYKVTKRGQDVTLRCDPISSHATLYWYQQALGQGPEFLTYFNYEAQPDKSGLPSDRFSAERPEGSISTLTIQRTEQRDSAMYRCASSLRENTEAFFGQGTRLTVV.

This chain uses TRBV19 with TRBJ1-1; TRBD1 might be the D (6 bases). Trimming cost V 7 bases and J 2 bases, with 14 bases left between them. The CDR3 consists of 14 residues. Germline values: CDR1 LNHDA, CDR2 SQIVND (reference sequence). As DNA, the CDR3 is TGTGCCAGTACCCGCCGGGACATAAACACTGAAGCTTTCTTT. Protein product: CASTRRDINTEAFF.

This clone appeared once. The J gene is TRBJ1-4, the V gene TRBV29-1; no firm D call. CDR3 length: 12 amino acids. V dropped 6 bases and J dropped 1 base, with 6 bases sitting between them. From germline, CDR1 is SQVTM and CDR2 ANQGSEA. The CDR3 here is CSVVETNEKLFF. DNA of the CDR3: TGCAGCGTGGTAGAAACTAATGAAAAACTGTTTTTT.

The gene calls are TRBV11-2 and TRBJ2-5; unclear D gene. Germline lookup yields CDR1 SGHAT and CDR2 FQNNGV. The CDR3 length is 13 residues. V was clipped by 1 base and J by 5 bases, with 8 bases between them. As DNA, the CDR3 is TGTGCCAGCAGCTTAGCACTGGCGGAGACCCAGTACTTC. Its translation is CASSLALAETQYF.

The gene calls are TRBV5-4 and TRBJ2-1; D perhaps matches TRBD1 (5 bases). Germline-derived CDR1 and CDR2 are SGHNT and YYREEE (reference sequence). CDR3 length equals 16 residues. V was trimmed by 4 bases and J by 0 bases, leaving 14 bases between them. This chain's CDR3 is CASSPPDIRSYNEQFF. The DNA for the CDR3 is TGTGCCAGCAGCCCGCCGGACATTCGCTCCTACAATGAGCAGTTCTTC.

The CDR3 region is CSVVATDPPTINEKLFF. CDR3 DNA: TGCAGCGTGGTGGCGACAGACCCGCCGACGATTAATGAAAAACTGTTTTTT. This sequence joins TRBV29-1 and TRBJ1-4; D perhaps matches TRBD1 (5 bases). The V end was cut by 6 bases, the J end by 4 bases, with 24 bases between. The CDR3 length is 17 residues. The germline gives CDR1 SQVTM, CDR2 ANQGSEA.

V and J are TRBV5-4 and TRBJ2-3; 8 positions agree with TRBD1. J lost 4 bases, V lost 2 bases, and 9 bases had no gene match. CDR3 length: 16 residues. The V gene's germline CDR1 is SGHNT and CDR2 YYREEE (reference sequence). As DNA, the CDR3 is TGTGCCAGCAGCTTAGGACAGGGCCGAGGGGCAGATACGCAGTATTTT. The encoded protein is CASSLGQGRGADTQYF.

The V and J genes are TRBV7-2 and TRBJ2-2; D remains unclear. Germline V gene sequence: CDR1 SGHTA, CDR2 FQGNSA. CDR3 size: 16 residues. V dropped 6 bases and J dropped 4 bases, with 18 bases sitting between them. The CDR3 DNA sequence: TGTGCCAGCAGATACGCCCCGGCTAGGGTCACCGGGGAGCTGTTTTTT. Its translation is CASRYAPARVTGELFF.

The V call is TRBV2, the J call TRBJ1-3; no clear D gene. Trimming removed 8 bases at V and 0 bases at J, with 20 bases between. CDR1 SNHLY and CDR2 FYNNEI come from the germline V gene. This CDR3 comprises 17 residues. DNA for the CDR3: TGTGCCAGCGTCGTGGAAGGAGGGCCCCACTCTGGAAACACCATATATTTT. This translates into CASVVEGGPHSGNTIYF.

The V call is TRBV10-3, the J call TRBJ1-1, with TRBD1 matching over 10 bases. The germline V gene encodes CDR1 ENHRY and CDR2 SYGVKD. After removal of 7 bases from V and 8 bases from J, the junction contained 10 bases not matched to a gene. CDR3 size: 14 residues. The CDR3 here is CAITGRQGANEAFF. CDR3 DNA: TGTGCCATCACCGGAAGACAGGGGGCTAACGAAGCTTTCTTT.

This clone was counted a few times. V and J are TRBV6-1 and TRBJ1-6, with D possibly matching TRBD1 (5 bases). Trimming shortened V by 9 bases and J by 7 bases, and 13 bases separated the two germline ends. CDR1 is MNHNS and CDR2 is SASEGT in the germline V gene. This CDR3 has 13 residues. The chain's CDR3 is CASTREQNSPLHF. In DNA, the CDR3 is TGTGCCAGTACCAGGGAACAGAATTCACCCCTCCACTTT.

The chain joins TRBV9 to TRBJ2-1; maybe TRBD1 (6 bases). The CDR3 length is 16 residues. The V end lost 3 bases, the J end lost 2 bases, and 15 bases lay between the germline ends. Germline V CDR1 and CDR2: SGDLS, YYNGEE. This chain's CDR3 is CASSARGGSTYNEQFF. The CDR3 nucleotides read TGTGCCAGCAGCGCCCGAGGGGGATCTACCTACAATGAGCAGTTCTTC.

This chain connects TRBV11-2 to TRBJ2-7; D not resolved. Trimming removed 1 base at V and 4 bases at J, with 8 bases between. The CDR3 spans 13 residues. Germline assignment: CDR1 SGHAT and CDR2 FQNNGV. The CDR3 nucleotides read TGTGCCAGCAGCTTAGCGGCAACTTACGAGCAGTACTTC. Protein: CASSLAATYEQYF.

The chain joins TRBV10-1 to TRBJ2-2; weak D call: TRBD2 (6 bases). V dropped 7 bases and J dropped 4 bases, with 13 bases sitting between them. The CDR3 spans 14 residues. Germline V lookup: CDR1 WNHNN, CDR2 SYGVQD (reference sequence). This CDR3 reads CASMEGSGTGELFF. In nucleotides, the CDR3 is TGCGCCAGCATGGAGGGGTCGGGCACCGGGGAGCTGTTTTTT.

V and J are TRBV6-1 and TRBJ2-4; 9 bases map to TRBD1. This CDR3 is 14 amino acids long. Losses at the gene ends were 6 bases for V and 4 bases for J; bases not matched to a gene: 4. CDR1 is MNHNS and CDR2 is SASEGT in the germline V gene. The CDR3 sequence: CASRGTGSKNIQYF. CDR3 nucleotide sequence: TGTGCCAGCAGGGGGACAGGGTCTAAAAACATTCAGTACTTC.

The V and J genes are TRBV10-3 and TRBJ1-5; D remains ambiguous. V was shortened by 8 bases and J by 1 base, with 15 bases between the two germline ends. Germline V lookup: CDR1 ENHRY, CDR2 SYGVKD. The CDR3 has 15 residues. Here the CDR3 DNA reads TGTGCCATCTCTGCTTCGGAGTTAAGCAATCAGCCCCAGCATTTT. Translation: CAISASELSNQPQHF.